This T cell receptor (beta chain) was sequenced for a study of T-cell memory formation after mild COVID-19. General study results and limits: Cross-reactive memory appears to have joined, as suggested by some responding clones showing up in pre-infection memory. Shrinking CD4+ clones resided mostly in CM and EM, and CD8+ ones in EMRA. CD4/CD8 balance characterized clones contracting day 15 to 85, and CD4+ skew characterized later expanders.

The V segment lost 1 base and the J segment 6 bases; nucleotides outside the gene matches: 1. CDR1 is MDHEN, CDR2 SYDVKM, per germline. The CDR3 is 14 residues long. TCRdb itself ran the 5' RACE reads through MiXCR, one entry per CDR3 protein. The sample holds under 300,000 distinct CDR3 sequences, roughly 15% seen once. This clonotype was detected only a few times. Its antigen is still unknown. Sequencing was carried out using PBMCs or a T cell subset sorted from them (not recorded which). The receptor was derived from a man between 18 and 35 years old who had mild COVID-19 (a few samples of this study predate the infection). Cell type and time point are not known. The chain links TRBV28 to TRBJ2-2; TRBD2 matches 8 bases. The CDR3 region has the DNA TGTGCCAGCAGTTTATCAGCGGGGGCCGGGGAGCTGTTTTTT. Protein product: CASSLSAGAGELFF.